Listed here are 4 T cell receptor beta chains from one sample, sequenced in a study of T cell changes during pregnancy in multiple sclerosis. Only in-frame clones appear in the TCRdb table, and some are missing; sequencing was by immunoSEQ multiplex PCR. The sample holds 25,000 to 35,000 clones, about 91% seen once. Sequencing used peripheral blood, obtained in the first trimester of pregnancy. Every receptor here comes from a female donor in good health, enrolled as a control in a pregnancy study.

The chain uses TRBV19 and TRBJ1-3; 10 bases align to TRBD1. From germline, CDR1 is LNHDA and CDR2 SQIVND (reference sequence). J lost 2 bases, V lost 3 bases, and 4 bases had no gene match. This CDR3 is 16 amino acids long. The CDR3 reads CASSIGGQGAGNTIYF. The CDR3 region has the DNA TGTGCCAGTAGTATCGGTGGACAGGGGGCTGGAAACACCATATATTTT.

V and J are TRBV30 and TRBJ1-5; the D is unclear. The germline V and J ends were trimmed by 2 bases and 2 bases, with 10 bases remaining between them. CDR1 is GTSNPN and CDR2 is SVGIG in the germline V gene (reference sequence). There are 14 residues in the CDR3. Here the CDR3 reads CAWSPGMGNQPQHF. As DNA, the CDR3 is TGTGCCTGGAGTCCAGGAATGGGCAATCAGCCCCAGCATTTT.

The chain couples TRBV6-1 to TRBJ1-6, with D tentatively TRBD1 (5 bases). The V gene lost 5 bases and the J gene lost 9 bases, with 11 bases spanning the gap. The CDR3 consists of 13 residues. Germline V lookup: CDR1 MNHNS, CDR2 SASEGT. The CDR3 loop is CASSPGTGSPLHF. The CDR3 DNA is TGTGCCAGCAGTCCGGGGACTGGTTCACCCCTCCACTTT.

This rearrangement joins TRBV6-5 to TRBJ1-2; a possible D gene is TRBD1 (6 bases). Trimming stripped 2 bases from V and 3 bases from J, with 10 bases between. The germline CDR1 and CDR2 sequences are MNHEY and SVGAGI. The CDR3 has 14 amino acids. The DNA for the CDR3 is TGTGCCAGCAGTTACGTCCGACAGGACTATGGCTACACCTTC. Amino acids: CASSYVRQDYGYTF.